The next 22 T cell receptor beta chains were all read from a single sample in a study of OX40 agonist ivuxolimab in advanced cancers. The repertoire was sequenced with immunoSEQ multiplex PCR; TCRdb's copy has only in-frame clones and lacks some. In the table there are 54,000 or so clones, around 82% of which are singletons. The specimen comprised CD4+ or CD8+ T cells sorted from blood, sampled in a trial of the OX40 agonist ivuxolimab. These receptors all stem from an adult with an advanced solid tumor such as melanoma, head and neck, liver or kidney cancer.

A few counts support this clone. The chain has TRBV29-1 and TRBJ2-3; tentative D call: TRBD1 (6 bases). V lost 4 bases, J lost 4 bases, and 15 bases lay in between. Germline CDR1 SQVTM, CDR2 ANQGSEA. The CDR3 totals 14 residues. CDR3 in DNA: TGCAGCGTTGTGGACGCCAGGGGTGCAGATACGCAGTATTTT. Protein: CSVVDARGADTQYF.

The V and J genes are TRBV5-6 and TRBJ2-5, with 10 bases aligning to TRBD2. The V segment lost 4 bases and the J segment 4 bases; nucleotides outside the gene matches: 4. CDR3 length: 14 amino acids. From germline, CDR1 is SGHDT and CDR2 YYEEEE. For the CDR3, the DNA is TGTGCCAGCAGCGCAGGACTAGCGGTAGAGACCCAGTACTTC. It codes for CASSAGLAVETQYF.

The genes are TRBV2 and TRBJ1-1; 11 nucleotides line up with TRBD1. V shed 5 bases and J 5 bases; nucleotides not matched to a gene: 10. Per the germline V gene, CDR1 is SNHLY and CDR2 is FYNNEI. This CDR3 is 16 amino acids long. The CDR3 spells CASSPPWTGGLTEAFF. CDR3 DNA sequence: TGTGCCAGCAGTCCCCCTTGGACAGGGGGCTTGACTGAAGCTTTCTTT.

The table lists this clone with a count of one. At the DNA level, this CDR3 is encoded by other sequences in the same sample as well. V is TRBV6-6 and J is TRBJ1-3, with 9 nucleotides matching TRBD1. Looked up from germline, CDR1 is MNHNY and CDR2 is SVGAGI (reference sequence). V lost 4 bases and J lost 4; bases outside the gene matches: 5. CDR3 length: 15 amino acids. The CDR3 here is CASSLQGARGNTIYF. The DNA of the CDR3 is TGTGCCAGCAGTTTACAGGGGGCGAGGGGAAACACCATATATTTT.

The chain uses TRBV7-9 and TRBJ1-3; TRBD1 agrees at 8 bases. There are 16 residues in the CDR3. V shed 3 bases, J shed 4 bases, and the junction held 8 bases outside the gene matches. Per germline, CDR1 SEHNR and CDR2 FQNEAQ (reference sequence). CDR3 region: CASSLPFRGRGNTIYF. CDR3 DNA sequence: TGTGCCAGCAGCTTGCCCTTCAGGGGGCGAGGAAACACCATATATTTT.

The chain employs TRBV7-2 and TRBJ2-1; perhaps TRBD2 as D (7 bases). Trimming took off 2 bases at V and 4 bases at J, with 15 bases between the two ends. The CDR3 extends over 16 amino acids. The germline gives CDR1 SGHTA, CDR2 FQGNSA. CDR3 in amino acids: CASSLQSGTSYNEQFF. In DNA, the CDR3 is TGTGCCAGCAGCTTACAGAGCGGGACATCATACAATGAGCAGTTCTTC.

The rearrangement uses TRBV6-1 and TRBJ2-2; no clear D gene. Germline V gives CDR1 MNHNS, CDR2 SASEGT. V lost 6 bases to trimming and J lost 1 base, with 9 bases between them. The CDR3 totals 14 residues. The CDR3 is CASRPHMNTGELFF. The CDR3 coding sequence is TGTGCCAGCAGACCCCATATGAACACCGGGGAGCTGTTTTTT.

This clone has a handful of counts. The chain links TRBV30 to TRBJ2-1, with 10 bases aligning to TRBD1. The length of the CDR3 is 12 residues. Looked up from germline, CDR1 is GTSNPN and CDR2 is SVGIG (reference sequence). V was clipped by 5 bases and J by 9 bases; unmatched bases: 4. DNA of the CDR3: TGTGCCTGGGGACAGGGGGTAGGTGAGCAGTTCTTC. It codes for CAWGQGVGEQFF.

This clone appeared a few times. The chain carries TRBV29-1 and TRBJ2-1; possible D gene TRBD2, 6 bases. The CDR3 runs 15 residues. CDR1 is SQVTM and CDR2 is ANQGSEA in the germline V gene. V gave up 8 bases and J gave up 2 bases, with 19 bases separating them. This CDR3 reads CSSLLEGRTYNEQFF. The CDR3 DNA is TGCAGCTCACTATTGGAGGGGCGAACCTACAATGAGCAGTTCTTC.

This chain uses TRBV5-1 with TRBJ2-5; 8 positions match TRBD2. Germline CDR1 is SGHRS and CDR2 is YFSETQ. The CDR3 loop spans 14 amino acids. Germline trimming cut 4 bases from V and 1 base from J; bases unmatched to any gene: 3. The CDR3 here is CASSATSGQETQYF. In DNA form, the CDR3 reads TGCGCCAGCAGCGCAACTAGCGGCCAAGAGACCCAGTACTTC. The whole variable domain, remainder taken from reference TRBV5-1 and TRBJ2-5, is KAGVTQTPRYLIKTRGQQVTLSCSPISGHRSVSWYQQTPGQGLQFLFEYFSETQRNKGNFPGRFSGRQFSNSRSEMNVSTLELGDSALYLCASSATSGQETQYFGPGTRLLVL.

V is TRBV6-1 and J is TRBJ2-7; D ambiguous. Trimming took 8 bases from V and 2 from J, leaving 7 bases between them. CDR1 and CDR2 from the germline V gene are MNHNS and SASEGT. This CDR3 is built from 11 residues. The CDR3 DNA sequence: TGTGCCAGCGGCCGAACCTACGAGCAGTACTTC. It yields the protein CASGRTYEQYF.

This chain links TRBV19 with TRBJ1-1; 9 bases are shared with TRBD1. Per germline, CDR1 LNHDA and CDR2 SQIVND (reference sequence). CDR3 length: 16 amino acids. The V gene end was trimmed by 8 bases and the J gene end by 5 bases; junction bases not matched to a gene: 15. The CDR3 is CASRDFRTGVWTEAFF. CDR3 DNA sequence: TGTGCCAGTCGCGACTTCCGGACAGGGGTGTGGACTGAAGCTTTCTTT.

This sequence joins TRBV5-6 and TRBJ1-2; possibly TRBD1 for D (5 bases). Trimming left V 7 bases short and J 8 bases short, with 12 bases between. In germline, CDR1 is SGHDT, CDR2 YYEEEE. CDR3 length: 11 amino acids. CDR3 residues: CASAGPRGYTF. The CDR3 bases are TGTGCCAGCGCGGGGCCGAGAGGCTACACCTTC.

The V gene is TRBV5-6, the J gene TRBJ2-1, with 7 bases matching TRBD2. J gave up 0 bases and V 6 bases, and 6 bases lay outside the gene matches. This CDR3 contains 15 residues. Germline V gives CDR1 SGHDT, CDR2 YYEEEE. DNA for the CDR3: TGTGCCAGCAATCGAGGCGGGAGCTCCTACAATGAGCAGTTCTTC. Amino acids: CASNRGGSSYNEQFF. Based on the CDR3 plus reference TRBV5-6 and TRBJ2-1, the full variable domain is DAGVTQSPTHLIKTRGQQVTLRCSPKSGHDTVSWYQQALGQGPQFIFQYYEEEERQRGNFPDRFSGHQFPNYSSELNVNALLLGDSALYLCASNRGGSSYNEQFFGPGTRLTVL.

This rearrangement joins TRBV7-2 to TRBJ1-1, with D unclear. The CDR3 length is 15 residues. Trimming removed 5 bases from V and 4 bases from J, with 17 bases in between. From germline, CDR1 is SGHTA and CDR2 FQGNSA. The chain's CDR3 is CASSAMIRGSTEAFF. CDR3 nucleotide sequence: TGTGCCAGCAGCGCGATGATCAGAGGGAGCACTGAAGCTTTCTTT. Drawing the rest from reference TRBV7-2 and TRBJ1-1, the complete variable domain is GAGVSQSPSNKVTEKGKDVELRCDPISGHTALYWYRQSLGQGLEFLIYFQGNSAPDKSGLPSDRFSAERTGGSVSTLTIQRTQQEDSAVYLCASSAMIRGSTEAFFGQGTRLTVV.

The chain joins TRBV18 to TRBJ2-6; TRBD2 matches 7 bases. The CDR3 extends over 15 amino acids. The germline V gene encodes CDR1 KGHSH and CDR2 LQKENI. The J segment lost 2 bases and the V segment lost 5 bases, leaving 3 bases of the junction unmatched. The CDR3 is CASSVGRAGANVLTF. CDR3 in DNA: TGTGCCAGCTCAGTAGGGAGGGCTGGGGCCAACGTCCTGACTTTC.

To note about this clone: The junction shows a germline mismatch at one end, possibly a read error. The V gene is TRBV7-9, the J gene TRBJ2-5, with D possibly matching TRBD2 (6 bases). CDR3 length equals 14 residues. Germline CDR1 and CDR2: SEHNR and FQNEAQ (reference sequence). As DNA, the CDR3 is TGTGCCAGCAGCCTAGCGCCCAATATAGAGACCCAGTACTTC. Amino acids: CASSLAPNIETQYF.

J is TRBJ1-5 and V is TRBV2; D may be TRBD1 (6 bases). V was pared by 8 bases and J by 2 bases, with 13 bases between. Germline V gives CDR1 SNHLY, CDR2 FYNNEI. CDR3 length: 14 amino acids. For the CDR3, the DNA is TGTGCCAGCCGAACACAGGGTGGCAATCAGCCCCAGCATTTT. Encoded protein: CASRTQGGNQPQHF.

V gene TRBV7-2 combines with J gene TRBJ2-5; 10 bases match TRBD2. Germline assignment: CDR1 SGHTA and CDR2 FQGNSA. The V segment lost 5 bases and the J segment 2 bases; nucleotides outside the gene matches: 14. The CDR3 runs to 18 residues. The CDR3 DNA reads TGTGCCAGCAGCAAAAGGGGGGCTAGCGGGGGACCACAAGAGACCCAGTACTTC. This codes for CASSKRGASGGPQETQYF.

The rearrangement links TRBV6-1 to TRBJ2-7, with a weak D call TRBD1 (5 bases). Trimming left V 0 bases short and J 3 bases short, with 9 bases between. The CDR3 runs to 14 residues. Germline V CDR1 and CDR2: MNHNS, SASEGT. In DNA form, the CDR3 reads TGTGCCAGCAGTGAAGCACGGCAGGGCTACGAGCAGTACTTC. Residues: CASSEARQGYEQYF.

The CDR3 protein is CASSLDPRSGSYNEQFF. The CDR3 bases are TGTGCCAGCAGCTTAGACCCCCGGTCGGGCTCCTACAATGAGCAGTTCTTC. The chain couples TRBV7-3 to TRBJ2-1, with D uncertain. The germline V and J ends were trimmed by 2 bases and 0 bases, with 14 bases remaining between them. This CDR3 comprises 17 residues. Germline V gene data show CDR1 as SGHTA and CDR2 as FQGTGA.

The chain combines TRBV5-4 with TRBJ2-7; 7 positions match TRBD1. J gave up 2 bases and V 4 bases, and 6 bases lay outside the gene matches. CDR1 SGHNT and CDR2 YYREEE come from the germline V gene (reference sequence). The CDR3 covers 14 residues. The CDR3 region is CASSQRTGAYEQYF. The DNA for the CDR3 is TGTGCCAGCAGCCAACGGACAGGAGCCTACGAGCAGTACTTC. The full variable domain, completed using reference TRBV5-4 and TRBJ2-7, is ETGVTQSPTHLIKTRGQQVTLRCSSQSGHNTVSWYQQALGQGPQFIFQYYREEENGRGNFPPRFSGLQFPNYSSELNVNALELDDSALYLCASSQRTGAYEQYFGPGTRLTVT.